This T cell receptor beta chain was observed in a study of siplizumab effects on memory and regulatory T cells. As for this clone: Its target is not known.

Sequencing was performed with immunoSEQ multiplex PCR; in TCRdb, only in-frame clones are kept and a portion is missing. The table lists roughly 100,000 clones, 85% to 95% of them singletons. Study-wide results and caveats: Contribution to the alloresponse seemed major for naive T cells, which also seemed more diverse than memory cells.

The clonotype comes from a human donor in good health. The specimen sequenced was CD4+ T cells sorted from blood.

As DNA, the CDR3 is TGTGCCACTACCCGGCCCAGGGGGCAAAAAAGTTCCTACAATGAGCAGTTCTTC. Protein: CATTRPRGQKSSYNEQFF. The chain joins TRBV7-9 to TRBJ2-1; TRBD1 agrees at 8 bases. V shed 10 bases and J 1 base; nucleotides not matched to a gene: 18. Per the germline V gene, CDR1 is SEHNR and CDR2 is FQNEAQ (reference sequence). There are 18 residues in the CDR3.